This T cell receptor beta chain was recorded in a study of T-cell memory formation after mild COVID-19. Broader study findings: There were some responding clones in pre-infection memory, which suggested that cross-reactive memory had joined.

The CDR3 runs to 16 residues. CDR1 and CDR2 from the germline V gene are SGHDT and YYEEEE. The ends lost 3 bases at V and 2 bases at J; junction bases unmatched: 8. The table lists this clonotype with a few counts. Its specificity is unknown. 5'RACE with constant-segment primers yielded barcoded, UMI-tagged TCR alpha and TCR beta cDNA libraries. MiXCR, applied by TCRdb to the 5' RACE reads, yields one record per CDR3 protein. The repertoire consists of roughly 410,000 distinct CDR3 sequences, with 24% occurring once and the leading ten covering 7.5% to 10%. The receptor comes from an adult woman who had mild COVID-19 (a few samples of this study predate the infection). Cell type and time point are not known. Input material: PBMCs or a T cell subset sorted from them (not recorded which). The genes are TRBV5-6 and TRBJ2-1, with 7 positions matching TRBD2. The DNA for the CDR3 is TGTGCCAGCAGCTACTCTACAAGCGGGGCCTACAATGAGCAGTTCTTC. Its translation is CASSYSTSGAYNEQFF.